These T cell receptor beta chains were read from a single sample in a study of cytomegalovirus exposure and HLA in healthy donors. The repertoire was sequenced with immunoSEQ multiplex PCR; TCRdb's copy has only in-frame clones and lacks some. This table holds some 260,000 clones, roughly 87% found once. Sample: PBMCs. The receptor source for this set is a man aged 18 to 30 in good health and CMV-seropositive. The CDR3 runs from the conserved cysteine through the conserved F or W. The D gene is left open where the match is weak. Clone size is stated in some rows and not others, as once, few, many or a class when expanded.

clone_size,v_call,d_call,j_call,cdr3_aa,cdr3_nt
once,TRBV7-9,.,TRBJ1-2,CASSLVLGQLYGYTF,TGTGCCAGCAGCTTAGTACTTGGGCAGCTCTATGGCTACACCTTC
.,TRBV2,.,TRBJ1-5,CASRGGYSNQPQHF,TGTGCCAGCCGGGGGGGTTATAGCAATCAGCCCCAGCATTTT
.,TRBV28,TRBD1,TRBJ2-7,CASSPGQWTYEQYF,TGTGCCAGCAGCCCGGGACAGTGGACCTACGAGCAGTACTTC
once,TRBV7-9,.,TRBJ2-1,CASRRPGANEQFF,TGTGCCAGCAGGCGCCCAGGGGCTAATGAGCAGTTCTTC
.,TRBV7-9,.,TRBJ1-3,CASSFLGGPNSGNTIYF,TGTGCCAGCAGCTTTCTCGGAGGGCCTAACTCTGGAAACACCATATATTTT
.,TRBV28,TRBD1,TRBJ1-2,CASSLTGGRDGYTF,TGTGCCAGCAGTCTCACAGGGGGTAGAGATGGCTACACCTTC
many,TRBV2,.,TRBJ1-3,CASSVISSGNTIYF,TGTGCCAGCAGTGTCATTAGCTCTGGAAACACCATATATTTT
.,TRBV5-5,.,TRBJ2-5,CASSLRQETQYF,TGTGCCAGCAGCTTGAGGCAAGAGACCCAGTACTTC
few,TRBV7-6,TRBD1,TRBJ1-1,CASSTHQGAFTEAFF,TGTGCCAGCAGCACCCATCAGGGGGCTTTCACTGAAGCTTTCTTT
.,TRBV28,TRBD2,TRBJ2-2,CASSRGLAGVGQGITGELFF,TGTGCCAGCAGCCGTGGACTAGCGGGAGTGGGGCAGGGAATTACCGGGGAGCTGTTTTTT
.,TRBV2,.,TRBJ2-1,CASSDLRLGRYNEQFF,TGTGCCAGCAGTGACCTCCGGCTTGGGCGATACAATGAGCAGTTCTTC
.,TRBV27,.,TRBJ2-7,CASSLTGYEQYF,TGTGCCAGCAGTTTAACAGGTTACGAGCAGTACTTC
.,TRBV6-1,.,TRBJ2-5,CASSEHSGGETQYF,TGTGCCAGCAGTGAGCACTCTGGCGGGGAGACCCAGTACTTC
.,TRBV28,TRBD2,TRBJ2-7,CASSPAGGGSYEQYF,TGTGCCAGCAGCCCCGCTGGGGGGGGTTCTTACGAGCAGTACTTC
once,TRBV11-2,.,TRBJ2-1,CASSFKRTIPHEQFF,TGTGCCAGCAGCTTCAAGCGGACGATTCCGCATGAGCAGTTCTTC
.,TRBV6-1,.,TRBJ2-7,CASNGNQGPLYEQYF,TGTGCCAGCAACGGGAACCAGGGCCCCCTCTACGAGCAGTACTTC
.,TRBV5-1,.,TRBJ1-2,CASSLAKAGDYGYTF,TGCGCCAGCAGCTTGGCCAAGGCAGGGGACTATGGCTACACCTTC